This record looks at one T cell receptor (beta chain) sequence and its context. Antigen: not known. CD45RA-negative memory and CD45RA+ naive subsets were split from the CD4+ cells. This entry belongs to a study of shared clonotypes between healthy human individuals. As for the study in general: Samples came from two female and three male donors aged 18 to 49.

Only in-frame clones appear in the TCRdb table, and some are missing; sequencing was by immunoSEQ multiplex PCR. The data hold some 2,000,000 clones, with almost 96% observed a single time. General study results and limits: Clonotype sharing among donors likely depends on sequencing depth.

V was trimmed by 5 bases and J by 9 bases, leaving 26 bases between them. CDR1 is MGHDK and CDR2 is SYGVNS in the germline V gene. This CDR3 is built from 16 residues. The gene calls are TRBV25-1 and TRBJ2-7; unclear D gene. Sequencing was done on a sample of naive CD4+ T cells sorted from blood. Subset reported: CD45RA+ positively selected. The TCR was taken from a man in his late teens or twenties in good health. The CDR3 protein is CASSPQKLAPTTGQYF. The CDR3, as DNA: TGTGCCAGCAGTCCTCAAAAATTGGCGCCAACTACGGGGCAGTACTTC.